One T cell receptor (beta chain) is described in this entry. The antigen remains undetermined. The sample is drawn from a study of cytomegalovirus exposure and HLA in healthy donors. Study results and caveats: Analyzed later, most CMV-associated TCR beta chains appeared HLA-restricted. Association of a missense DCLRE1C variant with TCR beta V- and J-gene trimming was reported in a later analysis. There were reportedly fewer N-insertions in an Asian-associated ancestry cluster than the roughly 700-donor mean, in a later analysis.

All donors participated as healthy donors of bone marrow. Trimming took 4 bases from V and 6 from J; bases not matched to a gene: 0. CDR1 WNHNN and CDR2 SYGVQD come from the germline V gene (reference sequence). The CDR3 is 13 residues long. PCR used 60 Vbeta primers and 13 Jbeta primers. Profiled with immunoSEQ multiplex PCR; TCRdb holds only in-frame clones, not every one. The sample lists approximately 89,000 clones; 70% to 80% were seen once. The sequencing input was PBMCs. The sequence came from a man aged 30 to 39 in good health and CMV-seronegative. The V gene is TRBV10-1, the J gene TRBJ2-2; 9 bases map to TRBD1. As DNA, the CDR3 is TGCGCCAGCAGTGGGACAGGGGCCGGGGAGCTGTTTTTT. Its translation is CASSGTGAGELFF.